This TCR beta chain was sequenced during a study of human T cells and chemical hapten exposure. This clonotype was observed a few times. Time point meaning: pre-sensitization, week 0. Treatment defined: therapeutic diphenylcyclopropenone sensitization with weekly scalp DPC. The CDR3 extends over 16 amino acids. Germline V gene lookup returns CDR1 SSHAT and CDR2 FNYEAQ (reference sequence). The junction had 8 bases not matched to a gene; V was cut back by 5 bases and J by 0 bases. One entry per CDR3 protein results from TCRdb running MiXCR on the RACE reads. Here the sample spans fewer than 140,000 distinct CDR3 sequences, less than 15% being singletons.

The source of this sequence is a woman in her fifties or sixties with alopecia areata. Some clones in this sample may be carry-over from other donors' samples. The rearrangement links TRBV7-7 to TRBJ2-5; 8 nucleotides match TRBD2. The sample consisted of whole blood, taken in connection with sensitization to the hapten diphenylcyclopropenone (DPC). The CDR3 region is CASSLGLGGYQETQYF. The DNA of the CDR3 is TGTGCCAGCAGCCTGGGACTAGGAGGGTACCAAGAGACCCAGTACTTC. Full variable domain (missing parts from reference TRBV7-7 and TRBJ2-5): GAGVSQSPRYKVTKRGQDVTLRCDPISSHATLYWYQQALGQGPEFLTYFNYEAQPDKSGLPSDRFSAERPEGSISTLTIQRTEQRDSAMYRCASSLGLGGYQETQYFGPGTRLLVL.